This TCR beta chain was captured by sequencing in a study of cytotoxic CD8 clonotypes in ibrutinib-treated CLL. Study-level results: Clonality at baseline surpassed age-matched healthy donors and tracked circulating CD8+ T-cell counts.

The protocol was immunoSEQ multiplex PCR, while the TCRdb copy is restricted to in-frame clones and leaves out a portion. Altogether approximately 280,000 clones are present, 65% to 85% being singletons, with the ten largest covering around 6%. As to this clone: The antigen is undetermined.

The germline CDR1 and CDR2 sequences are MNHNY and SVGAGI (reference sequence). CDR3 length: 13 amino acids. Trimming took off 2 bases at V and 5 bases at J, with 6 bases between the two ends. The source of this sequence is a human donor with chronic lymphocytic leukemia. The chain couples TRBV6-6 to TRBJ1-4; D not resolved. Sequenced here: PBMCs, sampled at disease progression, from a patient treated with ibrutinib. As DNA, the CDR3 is TGTGCCAGCAGTTACCTGAAAAATGAAAAACTGTTTTTT. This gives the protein CASSYLKNEKLFF.